Each of the 20 T cell receptor beta chains below was sequenced from the same sample in a study of molecular identifiers for immune sequencing clone quantification. TCRdb itself ran the PCR reads through MiXCR, one entry per CDR3 protein. Seen here are approximately 100,000 distinct CDR3 sequences, approximately 40% observed once, and the top ten hold 4% to 5%. Sequencing was done on a sample of naive CD8+ T cells from blood, with Jurkat cell RNA spiked in. Subset specified: FACS-sorted CD8+CD4-CCR7+CD45RA+ naive T cells. These TCRs come from a human donor in good health. Some libraries in this study had Jurkat cell RNA spiked in.

To note about this clonotype: A read error may be the cause here, since a much bigger clone is one base away. This rearrangement joins TRBV5-1 to TRBJ2-7; D may match TRBD1 or TRBD2 (5 bases each). The CDR3 sequence is 14 residues long. CDR1 is SGHRS and CDR2 is YFSETQ in the germline V gene. V dropped 1 base and J dropped 3 bases, with 11 bases sitting between them. The DNA of the CDR3 is TGCGCCAGCAGCTTGCTGGGGACCCGCTACGAGCAGTACTTC. It encodes CASSLLGTRYEQYF.

On this clonotype itself: Possible read error: a much larger clone is one base away. This chain links TRBV28 with TRBJ2-6; D uncertain. The V and J ends lost 8 bases and 2 bases respectively, with 16 bases between them. Germline V gene sequence: CDR1 MDHEN, CDR2 SYDVKM. The CDR3 has 16 amino acids. In DNA form, the CDR3 reads TGTGCCAGCTGTCTATGGAGTGGTACTGGGGCCAACGTCCTGACTTTC. It translates to CASCLWSGTGANVLTF.

A few counts support this clonotype. V is TRBV21-1 and J is TRBJ2-2; the D segment call TRBD1 is taken from the table without a DNA check. TRBV21-1 is classified as a pseudogene. The CDR3 extends over 16 amino acids. The CDR3 region has the DNA TGTGCCAGCAGCAAGCCGGACAGGGTCAACACCGGGGAGCTGTTTTTT. Its translation is CASSKPDRVNTGELFF.

The gene calls are TRBV19 and TRBJ1-2; unclear D gene. CDR3 length: 16 residues. Trimming stripped 1 base from V and 0 bases from J, with 12 bases between. Germline V gene sequence: CDR1 LNHDA, CDR2 SQIVND (reference sequence). CDR3 region: CASSIVTDYTNYGYTF. CDR3 in DNA: TGTGCCAGTAGTATAGTAACGGACTACACTAACTATGGCTACACCTTC. Full variable domain (missing parts from reference TRBV19 and TRBJ1-2): DGGITQSPKYLFRKEGQNVTLSCEQNLNHDAMYWYRQDPGQGLRLIYYSQIVNDFQKGDIAEGYSVSREKKESFPLTVTSAQKNPTAFYLCASSIVTDYTNYGYTFGSGTRLTVV.

On this clonotype: This may be a read error: a much more frequent sequence differs by one nucleotide. The chain couples TRBV28 to TRBJ1-4, with D maybe TRBD1 (5 bases). Germline-derived CDR1 and CDR2 are MDHEN and SYDVKM. CDR3 size: 14 residues. CDR3 sequence reads: CASKPLLWGERLFF. The CDR3 DNA follows: TGTGCCAGCAAACCACTACTCTGGGGGGAAAGACTGTTTTTT.

Regarding this clonotype: Because it lacks the conserved phenylalanine or tryptophan at the end, this CDR3 is likely a read error. The DNA is left out, because the CDR3 cannot be placed on it with certainty; the CDR3 is given as TCRdb lists it. This chain's CDR3 is CASSFTGANVLPY. The chain is built from TRBV5-6 and TRBJ2-6. The CDR3 comprises 13 residues, both ends counted. Germline CDR1 SGHDT, CDR2 YYEEEE.

This chain links TRBV7-8 with TRBJ2-3; unclear D gene. The CDR3 is 16 residues long. Trimming pared 1 base from V and 0 bases from J, leaving 11 bases between. Germline CDR1 is SGHVS and CDR2 is FQNEAQ. For the CDR3, the DNA is TGTGCCAGCAGCTTAGTACGCGGTGTTAGCACAGATACGCAGTATTTT. It encodes CASSLVRGVSTDTQYF.

About this clonotype itself: Being one base from a much bigger clone, this may be a read error. This rearrangement joins TRBV7-2 to TRBJ2-7, with 7 positions matching TRBD2. The length of the CDR3 is 14 residues. Germline-derived CDR1 and CDR2 are SGHTA and FQGNSA. V was pared by 5 bases and J by 6 bases, with 10 bases of the junction left unmatched. DNA for the CDR3: TGTGCCAGCAGCGGGGGACTACTTGAAATCGAGCAGTACTTC. Translation gives CASSGGLLEIEQYF.

The sample holds a few counts of this clonotype. CDR3 coding DNA: TGTGCCAGCAGCAGGGGGACTAGCGGAATGACCAATGAGCAGTTCTTC. It translates to CASSRGTSGMTNEQFF. The chain has TRBV7-9 and TRBJ2-1, with 11 bases aligning to TRBD2. The CDR3 loop spans 16 amino acids. Germline CDR1 is SEHNR and CDR2 is FQNEAQ (reference sequence). J lost 6 bases, V lost 5 bases, and 9 bases had no gene match.

The gene calls are TRBV7-9 and TRBJ2-7; the D gene is possibly TRBD2 (5 bases). In germline, CDR1 is SEHNR, CDR2 FQNEAQ (reference sequence). Trimming removed 8 bases from V and 6 bases from J, with 11 bases in between. This CDR3 contains 11 residues. The CDR3 is CASALGGEQYF. CDR3 sequence (DNA): TGTGCCAGCGCACTAGGAGGCGAGCAGTACTTC.

This clonotype was recorded a few times. This chain connects TRBV6-2 or TRBV6-3 to TRBJ1-1, with D possibly TRBD1 on 5 matching bases. Germline CDR1 and CDR2: MNHEY and SVGEGT. V was clipped by 7 bases and J by 4 bases, with 13 bases between them. CDR3 length equals 13 residues. The CDR3 DNA is TGTGCCAGCACTCAGGGAAGGGGCACTGAAGCTTTCTTT. This codes for CASTQGRGTEAFF.

The chain recombines TRBV12-3 or TRBV12-4 with TRBJ2-3, with D perhaps TRBD1 or TRBD2 (5 bases each). Trimming took off 3 bases at V and 4 bases at J, with 11 bases between the two ends. This CDR3 contains 14 residues. DNA for the CDR3: TGTGCCAGCAGTTTCGGGGCGCTCCCAGATACGCAGTATTTT. The encoded protein is CASSFGALPDTQYF.

This chain connects TRBV28 to TRBJ2-3; 7 bases map to TRBD2. This CDR3 comprises 14 residues. V trimming: 4 bases; J trimming: 6 bases; junction bases outside the gene matches: 7. Germline V gene data show CDR1 as MDHEN and CDR2 as SYDVKM. CDR3 DNA: TGTGCCAGCAGTTCTACTTGGCGGGGGGATACGCAGTATTTT. It specifies CASSSTWRGDTQYF. The complete variable domain, with remaining parts taken from reference TRBV28 and TRBJ2-3, reads DVKVTQSSRYLVKRTGEKVFLECVQDMDHENMFWYRQDPGLGLRLIYFSYDVKMKEKGDIPEGYSVSREKKERFSLILESASTNQTSMYLCASSSTWRGDTQYFGPGTRLTVL.

This clonotype was picked up a small number of times. J is TRBJ1-1 and V is TRBV27, with D tentatively TRBD1 (6 bases). CDR1 and CDR2 from the germline V gene are MNHEY and SMNVEV (reference sequence). This CDR3 region has 14 residues. With 3 bases removed from V and 4 bases from J, the gap between germline ends came to 12 bases. CDR3 region: CASSFQQGSTEAFF. CDR3 bases: TGTGCCAGCAGTTTCCAGCAGGGGAGCACTGAAGCTTTCTTT.

In this sample, this clonotype turned up a few times. The rearrangement links TRBV11-2 to TRBJ2-1; D unclear. V dropped 3 bases and J dropped 6 bases, with 12 bases sitting between them. CDR1 is SGHAT, CDR2 FQNNGV, per germline. This CDR3 is 14 amino acids long. CDR3: CASSFSHPGNEQFF. As DNA, the CDR3 is TGTGCCAGCAGCTTCTCCCATCCGGGCAATGAGCAGTTCTTC. The entire variable domain, with the rest obtained from reference TRBV11-2 and TRBJ2-1, is as follows: EAGVAQSPRYKIIEKRQSVAFWCNPISGHATLYWYQQILGQGPKLLIQFQNNGVVDDSQLPKDRFSAERLKGVDSTLKIQPAKLEDSAVYLCASSFSHPGNEQFFGPGTRLTVL.

As regards this clonotype: The missing conserved phenylalanine or tryptophan at the end of this CDR3 makes a read error likely. It is unclear where the CDR3 begins or ends on the DNA, so no DNA is shown, and the CDR3 is as TCRdb lists it. CDR3 protein: CTSSQGVGAGLQPQRI. This chain joins TRBV4-2 and TRBJ1-5; TRBD1, the D gene given by the table, was not confirmed from the DNA. The germline CDR1 and CDR2 sequences are LGHNA and YNFKEQ. The CDR3 spans 16 residues, counting both ends.

As for this clonotype: A much larger clone differs by one base, so this may be a read error. The rearrangement links TRBV7-8 to TRBJ2-3; D gene uncertain. V dropped 5 bases and J dropped 4 bases, with 22 bases sitting between them. CDR1 is SGHVS and CDR2 is FQNEAQ in the germline V gene. CDR3 size: 17 residues. CDR3 nucleotide sequence: TGTGCCAGCAGCCCGTACTTCGGACCGGGTGCCGCAGATACGCAGTATTTT. This codes for CASSPYFGPGAADTQYF.

The chain has TRBV9 and TRBJ2-2; TRBD2 matches 11 bases. From germline, CDR1 is SGDLS and CDR2 YYNGEE. J was trimmed by 5 bases and V by 4 bases; bases with no gene match: 10. This CDR3 region has 17 residues. The CDR3 DNA reads as TGTGCCAGCAGCTTAACCCCTGCTAGCGGGAGGACCGGGGAGCTGTTTTTT. It translates to CASSLTPASGRTGELFF.

V is TRBV7-8 and J is TRBJ1-1; D possibly corresponds to TRBD1 (6 bases). There are 16 residues in the CDR3. Germline CDR1 reads SGHVS; CDR2 reads FQNEAQ. V was pared by 3 bases and J by 7 bases, with 21 bases between. The DNA for the CDR3 is TGTGCCAGCAGCTTCCCAAGTAATGGACAGCCGATTGAAGCTTTCTTT. The encoded protein is CASSFPSNGQPIEAFF.

This clonotype has at least ten counts. The chain combines TRBV29-1 with TRBJ2-7; D ambiguous. Trimming took off 4 bases at V and 6 bases at J, with 13 bases between the two ends. The CDR3 runs 12 residues. CDR1 and CDR2 (germline): SQVTM, ANQGSEA. CDR3 amino acids: CSVAGMDAEQYF. CDR3 coding DNA: TGCAGCGTTGCTGGGATGGACGCCGAGCAGTACTTC.